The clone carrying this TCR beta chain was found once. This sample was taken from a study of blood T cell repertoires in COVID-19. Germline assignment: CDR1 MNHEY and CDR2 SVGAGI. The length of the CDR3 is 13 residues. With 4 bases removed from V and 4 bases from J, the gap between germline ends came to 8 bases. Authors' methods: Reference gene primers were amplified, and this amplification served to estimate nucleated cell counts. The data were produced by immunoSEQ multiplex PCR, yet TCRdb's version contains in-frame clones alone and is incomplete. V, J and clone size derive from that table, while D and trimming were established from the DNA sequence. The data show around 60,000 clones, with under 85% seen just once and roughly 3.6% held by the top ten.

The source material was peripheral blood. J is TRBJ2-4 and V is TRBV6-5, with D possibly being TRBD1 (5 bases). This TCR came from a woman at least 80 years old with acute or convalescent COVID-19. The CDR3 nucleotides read TGTGCCAGCAGTTTGGACACAAAAAACATTCAGTACTTC. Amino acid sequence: CASSLDTKNIQYF.